A single sample is the source of the 25 T cell receptor beta chains below, sequenced in a study of blood T cell repertoires in COVID-19. Produced via immunoSEQ multiplex PCR; TCRdb's table is partial and in-frame only. The top ten clones hold more than 7.5% of a sample with about 150,000 clones, roughly 88% of them seen once. Material for sequencing was peripheral blood. These receptors came from a woman aged 50 to 60 with acute or convalescent COVID-19.

The rearrangement links TRBV4-2 to TRBJ2-2, with 8 bases lining up with TRBD2. The CDR3 is made up of 16 amino acids. Germline-derived CDR1 and CDR2 are LGHNA and YNFKEQ. V lost 1 base, J lost 4 bases, and 5 bases stayed unmatched. The CDR3 spells CASSQAPLAGTGELFF. DNA for the CDR3: TGTGCCAGCAGCCAAGCGCCCCTAGCGGGCACCGGGGAGCTGTTTTTT.

The chain uses TRBV6-2 or TRBV6-3 and TRBJ1-1; a weak D match, TRBD1 (6 bases). The V gene's germline CDR1 is MNHEY and CDR2 SVGEGT. CDR3 length: 14 residues. The V end lost 5 bases, the J end lost 1 base, and 11 bases lay between the germline ends. CDR3 nucleotide sequence: TGTGCCAGCAGTCTCCCGACAGGGAACACTGAAGCTTTCTTT. Translated, it gives CASSLPTGNTEAFF.

The CDR3: CASSLWGGRGNQPQHF. The CDR3 DNA reads TGTGCCAGCAGTTTATGGGGGGGGCGCGGCAATCAGCCCCAGCATTTT. The V call is TRBV27, the J call TRBJ1-5, with D possibly matching TRBD1 (6 bases). Germline loops: CDR1 MNHEY, CDR2 SMNVEV (reference sequence). V gave up 1 base and J gave up 2 bases, with 12 bases separating them. The CDR3 runs to 16 residues.

The chain is built from TRBV29-1 and TRBJ1-1; TRBD1 matches 7 bases. Germline assignment: CDR1 SQVTM and CDR2 ANQGSEA. The CDR3 consists of 14 residues. The trim removed 3 bases at V and 4 bases at J, leaving 8 bases unmatched. CDR3 nucleotides: TGCAGCGTTGATTCGACAGGGCTGAGCACTGAAGCTTTCTTT. Its translation is CSVDSTGLSTEAFF.

The chain uses TRBV4-3 and TRBJ1-6; 7 nucleotides line up with TRBD1. The V segment lost 4 bases and the J segment 5 bases; nucleotides outside the gene matches: 2. Germline V gene sequence: CDR1 LGHNA, CDR2 YSLEER. This CDR3 is 14 amino acids long. This CDR3 is CASSLTGDNSPLHF. In DNA form, the CDR3 reads TGCGCCAGCAGCCTTACAGGGGATAATTCACCCCTCCACTTT.

This clone was observed once. The chain recombines TRBV6-5 with TRBJ2-2; TRBD2 matches 7 bases. Trimming at V came to 6 bases and at J to 4 bases, leaving 8 bases not matched to a gene. CDR1 is MNHEY and CDR2 is SVGAGI in the germline V gene. CDR3 size: 15 residues. Here the CDR3 DNA reads TGTGCCAGCAGAGCGAGCCGGGGGGTCACCGGGGAGCTGTTTTTT. Amino acid sequence: CASRASRGVTGELFF.

This clone showed up just once. This sequence joins TRBV7-2 and TRBJ1-6, with D hard to call. V was trimmed by 3 bases and J by 8 bases, leaving 11 bases between them. The CDR3 extends over 14 amino acids. Germline lookup yields CDR1 SGHTA and CDR2 FQGNSA. For the CDR3, the DNA is TGTGCCAGCAGCTTCCGGGGATTGGATTCACCCCTCCACTTT. It specifies CASSFRGLDSPLHF. Full variable domain (remainder filled in from reference TRBV7-2 and TRBJ1-6): GAGVSQSPSNKVTEKGKDVELRCDPISGHTALYWYRQSLGQGLEFLIYFQGNSAPDKSGLPSDRFSAERTGGSVSTLTIQRTQQEDSAVYLCASSFRGLDSPLHFGNGTRLTVT.

The table lists this clone with a count of one. CDR3 amino acids: CASSLGGDTEAFF. The CDR3, as DNA: TGTGCCAGCAGTTTGGGGGGGGACACTGAAGCTTTCTTT. The J gene is TRBJ1-1, the V gene TRBV12-3 or TRBV12-4, with a weak D call TRBD1 (5 bases). V lost 3 bases and J 3 bases, leaving 8 bases between the germline ends. The CDR3 is made up of 13 amino acids.

The chain employs TRBV29-1 and TRBJ2-3; 7 nucleotides line up with TRBD2. Germline V gene data show CDR1 as SQVTM and CDR2 as ANQGSEA. CDR3 length: 16 residues. The junction had 9 bases not matched to a gene; V was cut back by 3 bases and J by 0 bases. CDR3 loop: CSVEGLPAGSTDTQYF. CDR3 bases: TGCAGCGTTGAGGGGCTACCAGCGGGGAGCACAGATACGCAGTATTTT.

This chain joins TRBV2 and TRBJ1-1, with TRBD1 as a possible D gene (6 bases). Germline-derived CDR1 and CDR2 are SNHLY and FYNNEI. CDR3 size: 14 residues. V shed 0 bases and J shed 11 bases, with 16 bases lying between them. The CDR3 reads CASSEASGAWLAFF. The CDR3, as DNA: TGTGCCAGCAGTGAAGCGTCAGGGGCTTGGTTGGCTTTCTTT.

The V gene is TRBV28, the J gene TRBJ1-2, with D possibly being TRBD1 (5 bases). V lost 10 bases, J lost 3 bases, and 15 bases lay in between. Germline V gives CDR1 MDHEN, CDR2 SYDVKM. The CDR3 is made up of 13 amino acids. The CDR3 region is CANRGQGDYGYTF. For the CDR3, the DNA is TGTGCCAACCGCGGCCAGGGTGACTATGGCTACACCTTC.

The CDR3 coding sequence is TGTGCCAGCAGCTTAGCATCCTGGGCAGGACAAGAGACCCAGTACTTC. It specifies CASSLASWAGQETQYF. The V call is TRBV7-2, the J call TRBJ2-5, with unresolved D. The CDR3 runs 16 residues. Trimming took off 0 bases at V and 2 bases at J, with 13 bases between the two ends. Per the germline V gene, CDR1 is SGHTA and CDR2 is FQGNSA.

This clone was detected once. J is TRBJ1-1 and V is TRBV6-5; possible D gene TRBD1, 6 bases. The CDR3 has 15 amino acids. Germline assignment: CDR1 MNHEY and CDR2 SVGAGI. V lost 0 bases and J 4 bases, leaving 12 bases between the germline ends. DNA for the CDR3: TGTGCCAGCAGTTACTCTTACAGGGAGCGCACTGAAGCTTTCTTT. Encoded protein: CASSYSYRERTEAFF.

V usage is TRBV14 and J usage is TRBJ2-3, with a tentative D call TRBD2 (7 bases). V was cut by 2 bases and J by 8 bases, with 11 bases left in between. Germline CDR1 and CDR2: SGHDN and FVKESK. The CDR3 covers 13 residues. The CDR3 spells CASSQTGGVTQYF. CDR3 sequence (DNA): TGTGCCAGCAGCCAAACGGGGGGCGTTACGCAGTATTTT.

The J gene is TRBJ1-3, the V gene TRBV11-2; 8 nucleotides align to TRBD1. Trimming removed 3 bases from V and 4 bases from J; junction bases left unmatched: 5. The CDR3 has 15 amino acids. CDR1 and CDR2 (germline): SGHAT, FQNNGV. CDR3 sequence: CASSFTGGRGNTIYF. CDR3 coding DNA: TGTGCCAGCAGCTTTACAGGGGGTAGAGGAAACACCATATATTTT.

This chain links TRBV9 with TRBJ2-1; 16 bases agree with TRBD2. Trimming cost V 2 bases and J 1 base; bases outside gene matches: 9. Germline-derived CDR1 and CDR2 are SGDLS and YYNGEE. The CDR3 is 20 residues long. CDR3 amino acids: CASSVPPGTSGRVSYNEQFF. DNA of the CDR3: TGTGCCAGCAGCGTTCCCCCCGGGACTAGCGGGAGGGTATCCTACAATGAGCAGTTCTTC.

The chain uses TRBV29-1 and TRBJ1-1; tentatively, D is TRBD1 (6 bases). Germline lookup yields CDR1 SQVTM and CDR2 ANQGSEA. Trimming pared 7 bases from V and 1 base from J, leaving 16 bases between. The CDR3 covers 14 residues. The CDR3 reads CSAGPQGRNTEAFF. Here the CDR3 DNA reads TGCAGCGCCGGACCACAGGGACGGAACACTGAAGCTTTCTTT.

CDR3 nucleotide sequence: TGTGCCAGTAGTATTTATTTTGTTCCGAGCTCCTACGAGCAGTACTTC. This translates into CASSIYFVPSSYEQYF. The genes are TRBV19 and TRBJ2-7, with no clear D. CDR1 is LNHDA, CDR2 SQIVND, per germline (reference sequence). The V gene lost 3 bases and the J gene lost 0 bases, with 15 bases spanning the gap. This CDR3 region has 16 residues.

The chain has TRBV10-2 and TRBJ1-2, with D possibly TRBD1 on 5 matching bases. This CDR3 contains 12 residues. The germline V gene encodes CDR1 WSHSY and CDR2 SAAADI. The V end was cut by 2 bases, the J end by 8 bases, with 9 bases between. The DNA for the CDR3 is TGCGCCAGCAGTGAGAAGGGGAACGGCTACACCTTC. It encodes CASSEKGNGYTF.

The chain employs TRBV5-1 and TRBJ1-1; D is unresolved. Germline V gene lookup returns CDR1 SGHRS and CDR2 YFSETQ. The CDR3 covers 12 residues. V dropped 1 base and J dropped 7 bases, with 8 bases sitting between them. The CDR3 here is CASSLRGHEAFF. CDR3 DNA sequence: TGCGCCAGCAGCTTGAGAGGGCATGAAGCTTTCTTT.

This clone was counted between two and nine times. This rearrangement joins TRBV4-3 to TRBJ1-3; D perhaps matches TRBD1 (6 bases). The CDR3 is 15 residues long. Germline-derived CDR1 and CDR2 are LGHNA and YSLEER. Trimming pared 3 bases from V and 2 bases from J, leaving 11 bases between. CDR3 loop: CASSHLGGPGNTIYF. The CDR3 DNA follows: TGCGCCAGCAGCCACCTCGGGGGGCCTGGAAACACCATATATTTT.

This clone was seen just once. CDR3 coding DNA: TGTGCCAGCACCCAGACTAGCGGGAGATACAATGAGCAGTTCTTC. It codes for CASTQTSGRYNEQFF. This chain joins TRBV6-5 and TRBJ2-1, with 12 positions matching TRBD2. CDR3 length: 15 amino acids. Germline assignment: CDR1 MNHEY and CDR2 SVGAGI. With 7 bases clipped from V and 4 bases from J, the junction kept 5 bases outside the gene matches.

This chain links TRBV7-3 with TRBJ1-1, with D perhaps matching TRBD1 (5 bases). Germline CDR1 reads SGHTA; CDR2 reads FQGTGA. Trimming stripped 4 bases from V and 5 bases from J, with 14 bases between. The CDR3 has 14 amino acids. The CDR3: CASSSGTFGTEAFF. CDR3 in DNA: TGTGCCAGCAGCTCTGGGACTTTTGGGACTGAAGCTTTCTTT.

V and J are TRBV6-2 or TRBV6-3 and TRBJ1-2; D unclear. Looked up from germline, CDR1 is MNHEY and CDR2 is SVGEGT. The CDR3 covers 14 residues. V was shortened by 2 bases and J by 6 bases, with 13 bases between the two germline ends. CDR3 residues: CASSYPRGYNGYTF. The DNA for the CDR3 is TGTGCCAGCAGTTACCCGAGAGGGTATAATGGCTACACCTTC.

The V gene is TRBV28, the J gene TRBJ2-1; possible D gene TRBD2, 5 bases. Germline assignment: CDR1 MDHEN and CDR2 SYDVKM. The CDR3 is 15 residues long. Trimming cost V 3 bases and J 5 bases, with 14 bases left between them. The chain's CDR3 is CASSLSRVYHNEQFF. The CDR3 DNA sequence: TGTGCCAGCAGTTTGTCGCGGGTCTACCACAATGAGCAGTTCTTC.